This T cell receptor (beta chain) was observed in a study of blood T cells in healthy people across ages (dated by TCRdb to about 2015). Concerning the study at large: Template switching captured roughly one uniquely barcoded TCR beta cDNA molecule per two T cells in model experiments. Age-related changes in TCR beta repertoire diversity were measured in the study by deep sequencing normalized with unique cDNA molecular identifiers. The study analyzed two additional independent replicas of 1 million unique cDNA reads from the same blood draw for two donors, one aged 18 to 30 and one aged 80 or older. To avoid experimental bias, donors of different ages were randomly spread across the sequencing lanes. The donors were split into four age groups: young (average 16 years), middle-aged (39), aged (over 55) and long-lived (approximately 89).

For this clonotype: Which antigen it targets is not known. Germline and junction disagree at one end, which may indicate a read error.

What the authors observed across the whole study: Compared with the aged group, more naive CD4+ T cells, fewer expanded clones and increased TCR diversity were shown by the long-lived group, suggesting age selection. The percentage of naive T cells measured by flow cytometry correlated strongly with observed TCR beta diversity. Estimates of total diversity based on one million sequenced T cells were regarded as lower bounds and as underestimates. Because the CMV infection status of the donors was unknown, age-related changes in expanded clonotypes may potentially have been confounded. Conclusive comparison of naive and antigen-experienced compartments was prevented by the profiling of bulk unsorted PBMCs. Observed TCR beta diversity per million T cells fell roughly linearly with age, and a significant reduction was already apparent by age approximately 40.

Per the germline V gene (reference sequence), MNHEY is the CDR1 and SMNVEV is the CDR2. The CDR3 runs 15 residues from the cysteine to the phenylalanine. Only the CDR3 part of the read is kept: 45 bases, read in frame from the first base. Libraries came from 5' RACE. Sequencing relied on an Illumina HiSeq 2500. A second PCR of about 7 to 12 cycles was performed with a sample-barcoded 5' primer and a J-beta primer mix. A template-switch 5' adaptor carrying 12 random nucleotides introduced a unique molecular identifier onto each TCR beta cDNA molecule. At least 3 million CDR3-containing paired-end reads were obtained from each sample. First-strand cDNA synthesis was performed from all RNA using the Mint cDNA synthesis kit, with priming by a TRBC-specific oligonucleotide. Following uracil-DNA glycosylase treatment, all cDNA underwent a first 18-cycle PCR with the universal primers M1SS and BC2_uni_R. Processing in the source paper ran as follows. For normalization, 1 million high-quality reads, each with a distinct molecular identifier, were randomly selected from each sample. Reads sharing molecular identifiers were discarded rather than binned into consensus sequences. MiTCR, run with a Q25 quality threshold and the strictest error-elimination algorithm, handled CDR3 identification, clonotype clustering and error correction. A nonparametric unseen species model with Euler transformation was used to estimate a lower bound on total TCR beta diversity. TCRdb's own reprocessing of the public reads used fastp at Q25 and MiXCR and kept productive beta chains. Every CDR3 protein is listed once, alongside the most common genes and DNA of its rows. TCRdb, rather than the study authors, made the V and J calls. Counted in this sample were 1.4 million to 1.5 million distinct CDR3 sequences; roughly 40% of them appeared once. The ten top clones hold 7.9% of the sample.

Donors were 39 systemically healthy Caucasian individuals from Russia aged roughly 6 to 95 years. Each donor gave 8 to 10 milliliters of peripheral blood, drawn into EDTA-treated Vacutainer tubes. Ficoll-Paque density-gradient centrifugation was used to isolate PBMCs, with at least 7 million per sample. Trizol reagent was used to extract total RNA from PBMCs, with at least 5 micrograms per sample. For every donor, flow cytometry on a PBMC aliquot measured the percentage of naive CD45RAhigh/CD27high T cells. Sequencing was done on a sample of blood. This TCR came from a woman aged 18-29 years in good health. The chain uses TRBV27 and TRBJ1-4; TRBD1 is a possible D gene, resting on 5 matching bases. The CDR3 here reads CASSPPGTAKEKLFF. The DNA sequence follows: TGTGCCAGCAGTCCCCCGGGGACGGCTAAGGAAAAACTGTTTTTT. The CDR3 plus the reference TRBV27 and TRBJ1-4 genes for the other parts give the full variable domain: EAQVTQNPRYLITVTGKKLTVTCSQNMNHEYMSWYRQDPGLGLRQIYYSMNVEVTDKGDVPEGYKVSRKEKRNFPLILESPSPNQTSLYFCASSPPGTAKEKLFFGSGTQLSVL.